This T cell receptor beta chain originates from a study of PD-1 blockade in classical Hodgkin lymphoma. General study findings and limits: The CD4+ diversity rise by C4D1 was clearest in complete responders.

Only in-frame clones appear in the TCRdb table, and some are missing; sequencing was by immunoSEQ multiplex PCR. The profile shows 40,000 to 60,000 clones, 73% of them singletons. Every one of the patients relapsed after autologous stem cell transplantation (brentuximab vedotin exposure was variable). CDR1 and CDR2 from the germline V gene are LNHDA and SQIVND (reference sequence). The V and J ends lost 3 bases and 0 bases respectively, with 11 bases between them. The CDR3 is 16 residues long. Concerning this clone: Its antigen is not identified.

The clonotype originates from a human donor with classical Hodgkin lymphoma. The chain links TRBV19 to TRBJ2-2, with D unresolved. This specimen consisted of peripheral blood mononuclear cells (PBMCs), obtained before the second cycle of nivolumab. The DNA for the CDR3 is TGTGCCAGTAGTATGGTAGGCGCCCCGAACACCGGGGAGCTGTTTTTT. This translates into CASSMVGAPNTGELFF.